This T cell receptor beta chain appears in the sequencing data of a study of blood T cells in healthy people across ages. Study-level points and caveats: Roughly linear age-related decline in beta diversity appeared, significant by age around 42. Naive T cell percentage by flow cytometry tracked strongly with beta diversity.

Extractions gave at least 5 micrograms of total RNA per sample. A second 7 to 11 cycle PCR used barcoded and J-beta primers. TCRdb recomputed calls from the 5' RACE reads with MiXCR, one row per CDR3 protein. The sample has over 1,500,000 distinct CDR3 sequences, just under 50% seen once. This clonotype came up a few times. Its specificity is unknown. The source of this sequence is a woman in her thirties or forties in good health. The specimen was blood.

CDR3 loop: CASSSGYRVISYEQYF. The CDR3, as DNA: TGTGCCAGCAGTTCGGGATACCGAGTAATTTCCTACGAGCAGTACTTC. The V and J genes are TRBV28 and TRBJ2-7; the D gene is possibly TRBD2 (5 bases). The CDR3 loop spans 16 amino acids. Germline assignment: CDR1 MDHEN and CDR2 SYDVKM. V was clipped by 4 bases and J by 1 base, with 17 bases between them. Full variable domain (outside the CDR3, taken from reference TRBV28 and TRBJ2-7): DVKVTQSSRYLVKRTGEKVFLECVQDMDHENMFWYRQDPGLGLRLIYFSYDVKMKEKGDIPEGYSVSREKKERFSLILESASTNQTSMYLCASSSGYRVISYEQYFGPGTRLTVT.